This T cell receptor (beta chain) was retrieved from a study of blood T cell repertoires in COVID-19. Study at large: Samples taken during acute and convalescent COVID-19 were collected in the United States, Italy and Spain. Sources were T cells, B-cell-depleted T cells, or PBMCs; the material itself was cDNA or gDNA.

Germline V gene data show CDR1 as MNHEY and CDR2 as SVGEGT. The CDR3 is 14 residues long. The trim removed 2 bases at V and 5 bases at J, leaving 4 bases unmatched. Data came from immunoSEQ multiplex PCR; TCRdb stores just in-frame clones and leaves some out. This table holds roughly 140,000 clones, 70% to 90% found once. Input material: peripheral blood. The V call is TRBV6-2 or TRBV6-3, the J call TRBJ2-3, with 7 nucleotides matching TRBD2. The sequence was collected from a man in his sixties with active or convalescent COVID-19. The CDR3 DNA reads TGTGCCAGCAGTTACGGGAGGGAGTTAGATACGCAGTATTTT. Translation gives CASSYGRELDTQYF.